This is a list of T cell receptor beta chains from one sample in a study of neurological immune-mediated disorders. MiXCR was run by TCRdb on the 5' RACE reads, yielding one entry per CDR3 protein. The table records some 120,000 distinct CDR3 sequences, roughly 3.2% of them present only once. Sample: PBMCs. The receptors here all came from a woman aged 30 to 39 with multiple sclerosis. CDR3s include the opening cysteine and the closing phenylalanine or tryptophan. D genes are given only for firm matches. Expanded clones are given a class, and other clones once, few, many or no size at all.

j_call	v_call	clone_size	d_call	cdr3_nt	cdr3_aa
TRBJ2-1	TRBV7-2	many	NA	TGTGCCAGCAGCCCACGCGCCACTCACAATGAGCAGTTCTTC	CASSPRATHNEQFF
TRBJ2-1	TRBV5-1	many	TRBD2	TGCGCCAGCAGCCGGGGGGACGGCGGCCAAAATGCCGCCTACAATGAGCAGTTCTTC	CASSRGDGGQNAAYNEQFF
TRBJ1-5	TRBV19	many	TRBD1	TGTGCCAGTACTACCCGGGACAGCATTTATAGCAATCAGCCCCAGCATTTT	CASTTRDSIYSNQPQHF
TRBJ2-1	TRBV15	many	NA	TGTGCCACCAGCAGCGGGGTGAATGAGCAGTTCTTC	CATSSGVNEQFF
TRBJ1-1	TRBV5-1	many	NA	TGCGCCAGCAGCATTCAGGGAACTGAAGCTTTCTTT	CASSIQGTEAFF
TRBJ2-7	TRBV20-1	many	NA	TGCAGTGCCGGCGGGGATAGCTCCTACGAGCAGTACTTC	CSAGGDSSYEQYF
TRBJ1-6	TRBV12-3/TRBV12-4	many	NA	TGTGCCAGCAGTTTGGGCAATAATTCACCCCTCCACTTT	CASSLGNNSPLHF
TRBJ2-3	TRBV5-1	many	NA	TGCGCCAGCAGTATTTGGGCAGATACGCAGTATTTT	CASSIWADTQYF
TRBJ2-1	TRBV20-1	many	NA	TGCAGTGCTAGAGATTCAGGGGCTTCGGCCTACAATGAGCAGTTCTTC	CSARDSGASAYNEQFF
TRBJ2-6	TRBV29-1	many	TRBD1	TGCAGCGTTGAAGATAGCGACAGGGGCCCTGGGGCCAACGTCCTGACTTTC	CSVEDSDRGPGANVLTF
TRBJ1-1	TRBV5-1	many	NA	TGCGCCAGCAGCTCCAACATCAGGGGTAGGGCTGAAGCTTTCTTT	CASSSNIRGRAEAFF
TRBJ2-1	TRBV20-1	many	TRBD2	TGCAGTGCCCAGAAGGGACTAGCGGGCTACAATGAGCAGTTCTTC	CSAQKGLAGYNEQFF
TRBJ1-2	TRBV4-3	many	NA	TGCGCCAGCAGCCAAGGTGCGGGGTATTTTGGCTACACCTTC	CASSQGAGYFGYTF
TRBJ2-7	TRBV20-1	many	TRBD2	TGCAGTGCTAGACCTAGACTAGCGGCCTACGAGCAGTACTTC	CSARPRLAAYEQYF
TRBJ2-1	TRBV10-2	many	NA	TGCGCCAGCAGTGAAGATGGGCCAGGCGGCGGTCCTGAGCAGTTCTTC	CASSEDGPGGGPEQFF
TRBJ2-2	TRBV12-3/TRBV12-4	many	NA	TGTGCCAGCAGATTACAGGGTTTGGTCACCGGGGAGCTGTTTTTT	CASRLQGLVTGELFF
TRBJ2-3	TRBV20-1	NA	NA	TGCAGTGCTAGCGTGGGAAGCCTCACAGATAAGCAGTATTTT	CSASVGSLTDKQYF
TRBJ1-2	TRBV11-2	many	TRBD1	TGTGCCAGCAGCCTGCAGGGGGCTGGCTATGGCTACACCTTC	CASSLQGAGYGYTF
TRBJ2-1	TRBV7-8	many	TRBD2	TGTGCCAGCAGCTTCACTAGCGGGGGGGCCAATGAGCAGTTCTTC	CASSFTSGGANEQFF
TRBJ2-5	TRBV20-1	many	TRBD1	TGCAGTGCTCATCCTCCGCGACAGGGGGGCCAAGAGACCCAGTACTTC	CSAHPPRQGGQETQYF
TRBJ2-7	TRBV7-9	many	TRBD2	TGTGCCAGCAGCTCGACTAGCGTATACGAGCAGTACTTC	CASSSTSVYEQYF
TRBJ2-1	TRBV27	many	NA	TGTGCCAGCAGTTTAGGACCTTATAGCGGTTCCTACAATGAGCAGTTCTTC	CASSLGPYSGSYNEQFF
TRBJ1-5	TRBV6-5	many	NA	TGTGCCAGCAATGACCGGGCGGGTCAGCCCCAGCATTTT	CASNDRAGQPQHF
TRBJ2-7	TRBV6-2/TRBV6-3	many	TRBD2	TGTGCCAGCAGCTCCCATAGCGGGAGGTTCAACGAGCAGTACTTC	CASSSHSGRFNEQYF
TRBJ1-1	TRBV19	many	TRBD1	TGTGCCAGTAGCCATACAGGGGGCGCGGTCGAAGCTTTCTTT	CASSHTGGAVEAFF
TRBJ2-5	TRBV29-1	many	NA	TGCAGCGTTGAGTTGCGGGGTCAAGAGACCCAGTACTTC	CSVELRGQETQYF
TRBJ1-1	TRBV20-1	many	NA	TGCAGTGCTAGGATTTCGTTATTGGCAGGCGAAGCTTTCTTT	CSARISLLAGEAFF
TRBJ2-3	TRBV9	many	NA	TGTGCCAGCAGCGTAGAATTACAGTCTCCTTACACAGATACGCAGTATTTT	CASSVELQSPYTDTQYF
TRBJ2-3	TRBV19	many	NA	TGTGCCAGTAGGGAACCGGGACATACCGGAGCAGATACGCAGTATTTT	CASREPGHTGADTQYF
TRBJ2-5	TRBV5-1	many	NA	TGCGCCAGCAGCTCCACCCCTCAGGGGACCCAAGAGACCCAGTACTTC	CASSSTPQGTQETQYF
TRBJ1-6	TRBV6-5	many	TRBD1	TGTGCCAGCCGGGACAGGAATTCACCCCTCCACTTT	CASRDRNSPLHF
TRBJ1-2	TRBV9	many	NA	TGTGCCAGCAGCGTAGAGGTAGCGAACGGCTACACCTTC	CASSVEVANGYTF
TRBJ2-7	TRBV25-1	many	TRBD2	TGTGCCAGCAGTGAGATCGGTAGCGGGAGGGAAGAGCAGTACTTC	CASSEIGSGREEQYF
TRBJ2-2	TRBV7-2	many	TRBD1	TGTGCCAGCAAAAGGGGACAGGCGCTGAACACCGGGGAGCTGTTTTTT	CASKRGQALNTGELFF
TRBJ2-7	TRBV7-2	many	TRBD1	TGTGCCAGCAGCTTAGCCAGGACAGGGGTCTACGAGCAGTACTTC	CASSLARTGVYEQYF
TRBJ2-5	TRBV20-1	many	TRBD1	TGCAGTGCTAGAGATGGCCGGGACAGGCGTTTAGGGACCCAGTACTTC	CSARDGRDRRLGTQYF
TRBJ1-1	TRBV11-3	many	NA	TGTGCCAGCAGCTACGCGAACACGGGGGGCTGGGGAGCTTTCTTT	CASSYANTGGWGAFF
TRBJ1-4	TRBV7-9	many	NA	TGTGCCAGCAGCTCCTCGCAGATCTGGAATGAAAAACTGTTTTTT	CASSSSQIWNEKLFF
TRBJ1-2	TRBV7-9	many	NA	TGTGCCAGCACCCAAGGGGCTAACTATGGCTACACCTTC	CASTQGANYGYTF
TRBJ1-1	TRBV5-1	many	TRBD1	TGCGCCAGCAGCTGGGAGGGACAGGAGGACACTGAAGCTTTCTTT	CASSWEGQEDTEAFF
TRBJ2-3	TRBV20-1	many	TRBD2	TGCAGTGCTAGAGTTGGACTAGCGGGGGCACGGAGCTATACGCAGTATTTT	CSARVGLAGARSYTQYF
TRBJ1-2	TRBV5-1	NA	TRBD1	TGCGCCAGCAGCACAACCGGGACAGGCAACTATGGCTACACCTTC	CASSTTGTGNYGYTF
TRBJ1-1	TRBV24-1	many	NA	TGTGCCACCAGTGATTTGTCAGGGGTTCGTTTCTTT	CATSDLSGVRFF
TRBJ1-2	TRBV5-1	many	NA	TGCGCCAGCAGCGGCCAGGGTGGCTACACCTTC	CASSGQGGYTF
TRBJ2-1	TRBV7-8	many	TRBD2	TGTGCCAGCAGCAGAGGACTAGCGGGGGGAAGTACCTACAATGAGCAGTTCTTC	CASSRGLAGGSTYNEQFF